These 14 T cell receptor beta chains came from one sample sequenced in a study of blood T cell repertoires in COVID-19. TCRdb keeps only in-frame clones here, not all; method: immunoSEQ multiplex PCR. This table has about 130,000 clones, roughly 80% appearing once. The specimen was peripheral blood. These receptor sequences come from an older woman with COVID-19, enrolled during active disease.

This chain uses TRBV5-1 with TRBJ1-4; tentatively, D is TRBD1 (5 bases). The length of the CDR3 is 17 residues. From germline, CDR1 is SGHRS and CDR2 YFSETQ. Deletions cut 0 bases from V and 8 bases from J, with 20 bases between. Here the CDR3 reads CASSLVPGTPEGEKLFF. The CDR3 DNA reads TGCGCCAGCAGCTTGGTCCCCGGGACTCCCGAGGGCGAAAAACTGTTTTTT.

J is TRBJ2-2 and V is TRBV2; 7 positions match TRBD1. CDR1 and CDR2 from the germline V gene are SNHLY and FYNNEI. The CDR3 is made up of 15 amino acids. Trimming at V came to 8 bases and at J to 1 base, leaving 7 bases not matched to a gene. CDR3 sequence reads: CASGQGVRNTGELFF. In nucleotides, the CDR3 is TGTGCCAGCGGGCAGGGGGTAAGGAACACCGGGGAGCTGTTTTTT.

The rearrangement joins TRBV6-5 to TRBJ2-7; D is perhaps TRBD2 (5 bases). Germline CDR1 MNHEY, CDR2 SVGAGI. The V and J ends lost 2 bases and 6 bases respectively, with 17 bases between them. The CDR3 contains 15 residues. CDR3 bases: TGTGCCAGCAGTTACGGCGCGGGCGGGCTCGGCGAGCAGTACTTC. Its translation: CASSYGAGGLGEQYF.

This chain connects TRBV5-1 to TRBJ2-7, with 7 bases fitting TRBD1. The length of the CDR3 is 14 residues. Germline V gives CDR1 SGHRS, CDR2 YFSETQ. V was pared by 6 bases and J by 6 bases, with 12 bases of the junction left unmatched. The CDR3 region is CASTPGGQLFEQYF. CDR3 DNA: TGCGCCAGCACCCCAGGGGGTCAACTCTTCGAGCAGTACTTC.

This chain connects TRBV5-8 to TRBJ1-2; D ambiguous. There are 12 residues in the CDR3. Germline V CDR1 and CDR2: SGHTS, YDEGEE. Trimming left V 4 bases short and J 8 bases short, with 12 bases between. CDR3 residues: CASSPRVGGYTF. Written as DNA, the CDR3 is TGTGCCAGCAGCCCACGGGTAGGCGGCTACACCTTC.

CDR3 nucleotides: TGTGCCAGCACCCCGGGCGGCGGGGGGCTCAATGAGCAGTTCTTC. It codes for CASTPGGGGLNEQFF. The J gene is TRBJ2-1, the V gene TRBV2; the match to TRBD2 covers 8 bases. This CDR3 region has 15 residues. The germline V gene encodes CDR1 SNHLY and CDR2 FYNNEI. V shed 7 bases and J 6 bases; nucleotides not matched to a gene: 11.

This sequence joins TRBV14 and TRBJ1-1; D not certain. The V and J ends lost 0 bases and 5 bases respectively, with 10 bases between them. The CDR3 runs to 14 residues. The germline V gene has CDR1 SGHDN and CDR2 FVKESK. The CDR3 loop reads CASSQDLTGTEAFF. The CDR3 DNA is TGTGCCAGCAGCCAAGATTTAACGGGAACTGAAGCTTTCTTT.

This rearrangement joins TRBV11-2 to TRBJ2-1, with unresolved D. V gave up 6 bases and J gave up 6 bases, with 15 bases separating them. The CDR3 runs to 14 residues. Germline V gene data show CDR1 as SGHAT and CDR2 as FQNNGV. In DNA form, the CDR3 reads TGTGCCAGCAGTACCCTAGGAGCTGGCAATGAGCAGTTCTTC. Translated: CASSTLGAGNEQFF. The complete variable domain, with remaining parts taken from reference TRBV11-2 and TRBJ2-1, reads EAGVAQSPRYKIIEKRQSVAFWCNPISGHATLYWYQQILGQGPKLLIQFQNNGVVDDSQLPKDRFSAERLKGVDSTLKIQPAKLEDSAVYLCASSTLGAGNEQFFGPGTRLTVL.

The V gene is TRBV19, the J gene TRBJ1-1; 7 bases are a match to TRBD1. With V trimmed by 6 bases and J by 8 bases, 3 bases remained unmatched. Germline-derived CDR1 and CDR2 are LNHDA and SQIVND (reference sequence). The CDR3 consists of 11 residues. In DNA form, the CDR3 reads TGTGCCAGTAGACAGGGGAAAGAAGCTTTCTTT. Protein sequence: CASRQGKEAFF.

The V gene is TRBV7-6, the J gene TRBJ1-2, with 11 bases lining up with TRBD1. The CDR3 covers 18 residues. With 5 bases clipped from V and 1 base from J, the junction kept 12 bases outside the gene matches. Germline lookup yields CDR1 SGHVS and CDR2 FNYEAQ. CDR3 coding DNA: TGTGCCAGCAGCCAATATGAGGGGACAGGGGGGATTAACTATGGCTACACCTTC. Protein sequence: CASSQYEGTGGINYGYTF.

The chain uses TRBV6-5 and TRBJ1-2, with a possible D match to TRBD1 (5 bases). The CDR3 is made up of 15 amino acids. Germline V lookup: CDR1 MNHEY, CDR2 SVGAGI. The V end lost 2 bases, the J end lost 8 bases, and 18 bases lay between the germline ends. The CDR3 DNA follows: TGTGCCAGCAGTTACGGGGGGTCCGACAGACGGGGCTACACCTTC. It yields the protein CASSYGGSDRRGYTF.

This chain links TRBV5-4 with TRBJ1-2; 7 bases line up with TRBD1. V gave up 4 bases and J gave up 7 bases; unmatched junction bases: 13. CDR3 length: 15 amino acids. Germline lookup yields CDR1 SGHNT and CDR2 YYREEE (reference sequence). CDR3: CASSPPPGTASGYTF. The CDR3 nucleotides read TGTGCCAGCAGCCCGCCCCCAGGGACAGCAAGTGGCTACACCTTC.

The gene calls are TRBV30 and TRBJ1-5; tentative D call: TRBD1 (5 bases). Germline V CDR1 and CDR2: GTSNPN, SVGIG (reference sequence). The V gene lost 3 bases and the J gene lost 3 bases, with 15 bases spanning the gap. The CDR3 extends over 15 amino acids. CDR3 sequence: CAWRSRGGYNQPQHF. CDR3 DNA: TGTGCCTGGAGATCCCGGGGGGGATACAATCAGCCCCAGCATTTT.

The gene calls are TRBV7-2 and TRBJ2-5, with TRBD1 matching over 10 bases. Germline lookup yields CDR1 SGHTA and CDR2 FQGNSA. The CDR3 loop spans 14 amino acids. Trimming at V came to 1 base and at J to 4 bases, leaving 0 bases not matched to a gene. CDR3 DNA: TGTGCCAGCAGCTTAGGGACAGGGGGAGAGACCCAGTACTTC. It specifies CASSLGTGGETQYF.